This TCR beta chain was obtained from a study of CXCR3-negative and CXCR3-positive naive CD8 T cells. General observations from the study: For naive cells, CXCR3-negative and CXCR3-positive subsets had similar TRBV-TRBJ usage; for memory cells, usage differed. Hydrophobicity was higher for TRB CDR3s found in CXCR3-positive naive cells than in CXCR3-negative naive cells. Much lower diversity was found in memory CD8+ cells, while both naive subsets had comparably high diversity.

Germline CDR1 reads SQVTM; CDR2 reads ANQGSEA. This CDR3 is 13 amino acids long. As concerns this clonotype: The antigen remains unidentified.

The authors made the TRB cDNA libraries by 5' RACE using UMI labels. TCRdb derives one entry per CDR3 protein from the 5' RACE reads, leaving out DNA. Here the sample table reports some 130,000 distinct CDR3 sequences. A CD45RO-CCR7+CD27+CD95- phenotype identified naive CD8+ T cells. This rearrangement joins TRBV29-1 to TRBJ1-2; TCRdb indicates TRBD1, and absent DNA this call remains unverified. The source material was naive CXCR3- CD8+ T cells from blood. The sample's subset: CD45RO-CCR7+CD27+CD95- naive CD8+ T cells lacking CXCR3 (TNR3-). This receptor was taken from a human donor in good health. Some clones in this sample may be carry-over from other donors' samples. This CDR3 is CSVEVGQSYGYTF.